This T cell receptor (beta chain) originates from a study of blood T cells in healthy people across ages. Study-level results: The recorded TCR beta diversity per million T cells decreased in a roughly linear manner with age.

About this clonotype: No antigen is known for it. An end of the junction does not agree with germline; a read error may underlie this.

Each donor had around 9.2 milliliters of peripheral blood drawn. With a J-beta primer mix and a sample-barcoded 5' primer, a second PCR ran 7 to 11 cycles. Each cDNA was tagged by a template-switch adaptor containing 12 random nucleotides. TCRdb reanalysed the 5' RACE reads using MiXCR and keeps one entry per CDR3 protein. The sample yields about 830,000 distinct CDR3 sequences, about 62% seen once. The TCR sequence derives from a man in his thirties or forties in good health. Input material: blood.

The CDR3 spells CSASRGRRDNGQFF. CDR3 nucleotide sequence: TGCAGTGCTAGTCGGGGACGGCGAGACAATGGGCAGTTCTTC. The V gene is TRBV20-1, the J gene TRBJ2-1; D possibly matches TRBD1 or TRBD2 (5 bases each). The CDR3 spans 14 residues. Germline V gene lookup returns CDR1 DFQATT and CDR2 SNEGSKA (reference sequence).